These T cell receptor beta chains were read from a single sample in a study of T-cell reconstitution after alpha-beta-depleted transplantation in children. A single record per CDR3 protein comes from TCRdb applying MiXCR to the PCR reads. Found here are hundreds of thousands of distinct CDR3 sequences, around 16% of them singletons; the top ten hold over 0.95%. The source was PBMCs from the stem cell graft donor, collected from the stem cell graft. These receptors came from a human donor who donated a stem cell graft to a child with acute myeloid leukemia. Each CDR3 is given with its conserved first and last residue. The D gene is left open where the match is weak. Clone size is shown for a subset of rows, as once, few, many or a class of expanded clone.

size | D | J | V | DNA | CDR3
. | TRBD1 | TRBJ1-2 | TRBV5-1 | TGCGCCAGCAGTCCGATCCCCGGGACAGTCCTTAATGGCTACACCTTC | CASSPIPGTVLNGYTF
few | . | TRBJ1-3 | TRBV5-4 | TGTGCCAGCAGCTTGGGCGGAGGCCTCTCTGGAAACACCATATATTTT | CASSLGGGLSGNTIYF
few | . | TRBJ2-7 | TRBV4-3 | TGCGCCAGCAGCCAAGATCAAAACAGTCTCTTGTCCGGGGAGCAGTACTTC | CASSQDQNSLLSGEQYF
many | . | TRBJ1-1 | TRBV25-1 | TGTGCCAGCAGCCCTCAGCGCGGTGTCACTGAAGCTTTCTTT | CASSPQRGVTEAFF
few | TRBD1 | TRBJ1-4 | TRBV29-1 | TGCAGCGTTAAAGGGACAGGGGAGGAAAAACTGTTTTTT | CSVKGTGEEKLFF
many | . | TRBJ1-4 | TRBV20-1 | TGCAGTGCCTCATGGGTTGGGGGAGATGAAAAACTGTTTTTT | CSASWVGGDEKLFF
. | . | TRBJ1-2 | TRBV6-1 | TGTGCCAGCAGCGTGGTCGGGGGGCTCGGAGATGGCTACACCTTC | CASSVVGGLGDGYTF
. | TRBD1 | TRBJ1-1 | TRBV20-1 | TGCAGTGCTAGGCCCGGGACAGGGCCGAACACTGAAGCTTTCTTT | CSARPGTGPNTEAFF
many | . | TRBJ1-5 | TRBV13 | TGTGCCAGCAGCTTAGGGTCAGTTAGCAATCAGCCCCAGCATTTT | CASSLGSVSNQPQHF
. | . | TRBJ2-1 | TRBV12-3/TRBV12-4 | TGTGCCAGCAGTTTAGGTTCTTCGGGGGGCCTGGACAATGAGCAGTTCTTC | CASSLGSSGGLDNEQFF
many | . | TRBJ1-1 | TRBV9 | TGTGCCAGCAGCCCGACCTCGGTGAACACTGAAGCTTTCTTT | CASSPTSVNTEAFF
. | . | TRBJ2-1 | TRBV11-1 | TGTGCCAGCAGCTTACCGCAGGGGTACAATGAGCAGTTCTTC | CASSLPQGYNEQFF
many | . | TRBJ2-3 | TRBV5-4 | TGTGCCAGCAGCCTTTATGATACGCAGTATTTT | CASSLYDTQYF
few | . | TRBJ1-4 | TRBV10-2 | TGCGCCACTAAGGTGCGGGCGGGTACTGGTGAAAAACTGTTTTTT | CATKVRAGTGEKLFF
. | . | TRBJ1-3 | TRBV9 | TGTGCCAGCAGCACTGGGCAGTCTGGAAACACCATATATTTT | CASSTGQSGNTIYF
. | TRBD2 | TRBJ2-1 | TRBV7-2 | TGTGCCAGCAGCCCCCTTCGGCGGGAGAGCTCCTACAATGAGCAGTTCTTC | CASSPLRRESSYNEQFF
many | . | TRBJ2-5 | TRBV20-1 | TGCAGTGCTAGAGATTTTCTCCGAGATACCAAAGAGACCCAGTACTTC | CSARDFLRDTKETQYF
many | TRBD1 | TRBJ1-6 | TRBV20-1 | TGCAGTGCTAGAGAAGCGGGACAGTCGAATTCACCCCTCCACTTT | CSAREAGQSNSPLHF
. | . | TRBJ2-3 | TRBV7-3 | TGTGCCAGCAGTCCCTTGGGGGGTCGCACAGATACGCAGTATTTT | CASSPLGGRTDTQYF
. | . | TRBJ2-1 | TRBV11-3 | TGTGCCAGCAGCTTGGGCCAACAGCAGTTCTTC | CASSLGQQQFF
. | . | TRBJ1-2 | TRBV12-3/TRBV12-4 | TGTGCCAGCAGTTTAATAAAAGCGACAAGGACCTTC | CASSLIKATRTF
. | TRBD2 | TRBJ2-3 | TRBV5-1 | TGCGCCAGCAGCCGCGGTTGGGGGGAGGGAGCGACAGATACGCAGTATTTT | CASSRGWGEGATDTQYF
many | . | TRBJ1-2 | TRBV15 | TGTGCCACCAGCAGTTTCAGGGAAGGCTATGGCTACACCTTC | CATSSFREGYGYTF
. | . | TRBJ2-1 | TRBV15 | TGTGCCACCAGCCGAGACACTCGGGGCTCCTACAATGAGCAGTTCTTC | CATSRDTRGSYNEQFF
. | . | TRBJ1-1 | TRBV6-2/TRBV6-3 | TGTGCCAGCAGTTACGCTCTGGGGACTGAAGCTTTCTTT | CASSYALGTEAFF
many | . | TRBJ2-1 | TRBV20-1 | TGCAGTGCTAAGATTAGCGGAAGCTCCTACAATGAGCAGTTCTTC | CSAKISGSSYNEQFF
many | . | TRBJ2-1 | TRBV21-1 | TGTGCCAGCAGCGTCACCATTTTCTTC | CASSVTIFF
many | . | TRBJ1-1 | TRBV4-1 | TGCGCCAGCAGCACTCGGAACACTGAAGCTTTCTTT | CASSTRNTEAFF
few | TRBD2 | TRBJ2-1 | TRBV6-1 | TGTGCCAGCAGTGGCACTAGCGGGGGTAACAATGAGCAGTTCTTC | CASSGTSGGNNEQFF
. | . | TRBJ2-6 | TRBV5-1 | TGCGCCAGCAGCTTGGGAGATGGGGCCAACGTCCTGACTTTC | CASSLGDGANVLTF
many | TRBD1 | TRBJ2-7 | TRBV29-1 | TGCAGCGTTGTTGGGCCCTTCCCGGGACAGGACCGCTACGAGCAGTACTTC | CSVVGPFPGQDRYEQYF
few | . | TRBJ2-3 | TRBV5-1 | TGCGCCAGCAGCTTGGTTCTCAGGGAGGAAGATACGCAGTATTTT | CASSLVLREEDTQYF
. | . | TRBJ2-7 | TRBV7-9 | TGTGCCAGCAGCTTTCTAGCTACCGAGCAGTACTTC | CASSFLATEQYF
many | . | TRBJ1-3 | TRBV20-1 | TGCAGTGCTCCGGGCGCGGTAGGATCTGGAAACACCATATATTTT | CSAPGAVGSGNTIYF
many | . | TRBJ2-1 | TRBV5-5 | TGTGCCAGCACCCTGCGGCTAGAGCAGTTCTTC | CASTLRLEQFF